A selection of T cell receptor beta chains follows, all from one sample in a study of control samples from healthy donors and cancer patients. Sequencing was performed with immunoSEQ multiplex PCR; in TCRdb, only in-frame clones are kept and a portion is missing. In the table there are 95,000 to 100,000 clones, around nine tenths of which are singletons. The specimen sequenced was blood. These receptors were obtained from a young man in good health. Each CDR3 is given with its conserved first and last residue. The order of the fields is clone size, V gene, J gene, D gene, CDR3 DNA, CDR3 protein. The D gene is left open where the match is weak. Rows may omit the clone size; those that give it use once, few, many or a size class.

clone_size: -; v_call: TRBV5-3; j_call: TRBJ1-1; d_call: -; cdr3_nt: TGTGCCAGAAAGGAAAGGGGGGACTGCACTGAAGCTTTCTTT; cdr3_aa: CARKERGDCTEAFF
clone_size: -; v_call: TRBV28; j_call: TRBJ1-4; d_call: -; cdr3_nt: TGTGCCAGCAGTCTGACAGGAGACGACGAAAAACTGTTTTTT; cdr3_aa: CASSLTGDDEKLFF
clone_size: -; v_call: TRBV6-1; j_call: TRBJ2-3; d_call: TRBD1; cdr3_nt: TGTGCCAGCAGTGAAGGGGATGGACAGGGGTATCAAGGGGCAGATACGCAGTATTTT; cdr3_aa: CASSEGDGQGYQGADTQYF
clone_size: few; v_call: TRBV12-3/TRBV12-4; j_call: TRBJ1-1; d_call: -; cdr3_nt: TGTGCCAGCAGCCTCTATCGCGACACTGAAGCTTTCTTT; cdr3_aa: CASSLYRDTEAFF
clone_size: -; v_call: TRBV7-9; j_call: TRBJ2-7; d_call: -; cdr3_nt: TGTGCCAGCAGCACAGACTATCCTGGAGTGTCCTACGAGCAGTACTTC; cdr3_aa: CASSTDYPGVSYEQYF
clone_size: -; v_call: TRBV29-1; j_call: TRBJ1-2; d_call: -; cdr3_nt: TGCAGCGTTGTGACCCAGGGGAGGTATGGCTACACCTTC; cdr3_aa: CSVVTQGRYGYTF
clone_size: -; v_call: TRBV5-4; j_call: TRBJ2-3; d_call: -; cdr3_nt: TGTGCCAGCAGCTTGGAACGTGGCACAGATACGCAGTATTTT; cdr3_aa: CASSLERGTDTQYF
clone_size: -; v_call: TRBV4-1; j_call: TRBJ1-3; d_call: -; cdr3_nt: TGCGCCAGCAGCCAAGATGGGTACACTCTATCCTCTGGAAACACCATATATTTT; cdr3_aa: CASSQDGYTLSSGNTIYF
clone_size: -; v_call: TRBV11-3; j_call: TRBJ2-7; d_call: TRBD1; cdr3_nt: TGTGCCAGCAGCCCAGGACCATCCGACAGGGGTACCCACTACGAGCAGTACTTC; cdr3_aa: CASSPGPSDRGTHYEQYF
clone_size: -; v_call: TRBV19; j_call: TRBJ1-5; d_call: TRBD1; cdr3_nt: TGTGCCAGTAGCAGGTCCGGACAGGGCGGGCGTCAGCCCCAGCATTTT; cdr3_aa: CASSRSGQGGRQPQHF
clone_size: -; v_call: TRBV9; j_call: TRBJ2-7; d_call: TRBD2; cdr3_nt: TGTGCCAGCAGCGGCACTAGCGGGAGCGGGGGCGAGCAGTACTTC; cdr3_aa: CASSGTSGSGGEQYF
clone_size: -; v_call: TRBV5-1; j_call: TRBJ2-3; d_call: -; cdr3_nt: TGCGCCAGCAGCCGAGACAGCACAGATACGCAGTATTTT; cdr3_aa: CASSRDSTDTQYF
clone_size: -; v_call: TRBV2; j_call: TRBJ1-2; d_call: -; cdr3_nt: TGTGCCAGCAGTGAGGGGACGGTCTATGGCTACACCTTC; cdr3_aa: CASSEGTVYGYTF
clone_size: -; v_call: TRBV2; j_call: TRBJ2-7; d_call: TRBD1; cdr3_nt: TGTGCCAGGGCGGGACAGGGCTCCTACGAGCAGTACTTC; cdr3_aa: CARAGQGSYEQYF
clone_size: few; v_call: TRBV10-3; j_call: TRBJ1-2; d_call: TRBD1; cdr3_nt: TGTGCCATCAGTGAGCCGGGACAGGCTAACTATGGCTACACCTTC; cdr3_aa: CAISEPGQANYGYTF
clone_size: -; v_call: TRBV7-3; j_call: TRBJ1-1; d_call: -; cdr3_nt: TGTGCCAGCAGCTTACGTTCAGGAACTGAAGCTTTCTTT; cdr3_aa: CASSLRSGTEAFF